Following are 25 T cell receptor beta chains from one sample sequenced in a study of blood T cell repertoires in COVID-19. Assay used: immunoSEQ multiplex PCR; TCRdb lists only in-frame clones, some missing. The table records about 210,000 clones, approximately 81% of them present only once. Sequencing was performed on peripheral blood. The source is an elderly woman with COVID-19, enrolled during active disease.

As DNA, the CDR3 is TGTGCCAGCAGTTACGATCTAGCGGGGGGGCCCTGGACCGGGGAGCTGTTTTTT. Its protein is CASSYDLAGGPWTGELFF. V usage is TRBV6-2 or TRBV6-3 and J usage is TRBJ2-2; 12 bases line up with TRBD2. The CDR3 totals 18 residues. Per germline, CDR1 MNHEY and CDR2 SVGEGT. Unmatched junction bases numbered 9, after V lost 2 bases and J lost 5 bases.

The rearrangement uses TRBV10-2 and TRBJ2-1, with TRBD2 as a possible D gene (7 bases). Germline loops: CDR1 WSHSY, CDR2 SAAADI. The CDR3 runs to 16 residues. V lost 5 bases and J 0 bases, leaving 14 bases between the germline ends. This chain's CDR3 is CASSRGGRGSYNEQFF. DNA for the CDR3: TGCGCCAGCAGTAGGGGGGGGCGGGGCTCCTACAATGAGCAGTTCTTC.

The CDR3, as DNA: TGCGCCAGCTCTAAAGGGACTAGCGGGGGGGCGTACCAAGAGACCCAGTACTTC. Its translation: CASSKGTSGGAYQETQYF. This chain uses TRBV4-1 with TRBJ2-5; 16 positions agree with TRBD2. V lost 8 bases to trimming and J lost 0 bases; unmatched junction nucleotides: 9. The CDR3 contains 18 residues. Per germline, CDR1 MGHRA and CDR2 YSYEKL.

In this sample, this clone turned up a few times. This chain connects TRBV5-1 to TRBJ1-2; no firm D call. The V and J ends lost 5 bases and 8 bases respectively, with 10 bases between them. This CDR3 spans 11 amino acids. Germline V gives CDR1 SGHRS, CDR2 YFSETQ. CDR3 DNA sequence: TGCGCCAGCAGGAACAATAACGGCTACACCTTC. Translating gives CASRNNNGYTF.

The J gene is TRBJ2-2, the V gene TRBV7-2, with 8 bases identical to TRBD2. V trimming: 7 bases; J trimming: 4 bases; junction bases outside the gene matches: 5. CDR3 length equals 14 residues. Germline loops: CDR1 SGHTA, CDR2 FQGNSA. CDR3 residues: CASTLRGGTGELFF. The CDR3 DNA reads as TGTGCCAGCACCCTCCGGGGGGGCACCGGGGAGCTGTTTTTT.

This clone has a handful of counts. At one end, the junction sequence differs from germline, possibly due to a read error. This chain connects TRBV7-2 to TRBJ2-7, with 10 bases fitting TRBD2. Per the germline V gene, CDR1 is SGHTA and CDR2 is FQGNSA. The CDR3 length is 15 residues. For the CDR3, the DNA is TGTGCCAGCAGCATAGCGGGGGGAAGCTCCTACGAGCAGTACTTC. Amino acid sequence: CASSIAGGSSYEQYF. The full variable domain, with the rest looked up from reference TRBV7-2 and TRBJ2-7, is GAGVSQSPSNKVTEKGKDVELRCDPISGHTALYWYRQSLGQGLEFLIYFQGNSAPDKSGLPSDRFSAERTGGSVSTLTIQRTQQEDSAVYLCASSIAGGSSYEQYFGPGTRLTVT.

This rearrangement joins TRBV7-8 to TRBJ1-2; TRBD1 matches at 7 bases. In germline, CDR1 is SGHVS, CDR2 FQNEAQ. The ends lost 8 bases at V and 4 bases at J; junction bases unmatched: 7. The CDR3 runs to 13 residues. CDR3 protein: CASGETGIYGYTF. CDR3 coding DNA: TGTGCCAGCGGAGAGACAGGGATCTATGGCTACACCTTC.

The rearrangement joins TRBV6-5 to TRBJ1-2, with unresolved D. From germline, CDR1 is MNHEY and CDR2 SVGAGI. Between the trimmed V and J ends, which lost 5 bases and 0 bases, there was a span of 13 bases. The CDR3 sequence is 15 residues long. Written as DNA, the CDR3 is TGTGCCAGCAGTCCGCGGATTGGCCCTAACTATGGCTACACCTTC. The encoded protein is CASSPRIGPNYGYTF.

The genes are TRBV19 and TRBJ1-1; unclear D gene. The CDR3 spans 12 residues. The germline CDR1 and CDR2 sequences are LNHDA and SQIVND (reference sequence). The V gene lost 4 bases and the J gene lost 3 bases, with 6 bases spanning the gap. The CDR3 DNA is TGTGCCAGTAGTAACCGGGACACTGAAGCTTTCTTT. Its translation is CASSNRDTEAFF.

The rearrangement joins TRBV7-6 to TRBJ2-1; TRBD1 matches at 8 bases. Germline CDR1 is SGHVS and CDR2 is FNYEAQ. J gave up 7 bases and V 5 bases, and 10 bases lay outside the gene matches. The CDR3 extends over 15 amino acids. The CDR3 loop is CASSRGAQGANEQFF. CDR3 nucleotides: TGTGCCAGCAGCCGCGGAGCCCAGGGGGCGAATGAGCAGTTCTTC.

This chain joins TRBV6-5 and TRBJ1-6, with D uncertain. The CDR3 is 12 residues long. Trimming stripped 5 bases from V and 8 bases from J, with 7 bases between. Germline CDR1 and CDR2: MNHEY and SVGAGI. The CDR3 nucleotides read TGTGCCAGCAGTCAACCGGATTCACCCCTCCACTTT. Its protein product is CASSQPDSPLHF.

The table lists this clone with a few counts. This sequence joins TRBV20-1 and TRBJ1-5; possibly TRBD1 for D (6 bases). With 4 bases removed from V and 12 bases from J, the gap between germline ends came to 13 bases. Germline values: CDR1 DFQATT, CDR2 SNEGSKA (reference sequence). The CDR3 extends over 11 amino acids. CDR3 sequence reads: CSATTGTFQHF. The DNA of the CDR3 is TGCAGTGCTACGACAGGTACTTTCCAGCATTTT.

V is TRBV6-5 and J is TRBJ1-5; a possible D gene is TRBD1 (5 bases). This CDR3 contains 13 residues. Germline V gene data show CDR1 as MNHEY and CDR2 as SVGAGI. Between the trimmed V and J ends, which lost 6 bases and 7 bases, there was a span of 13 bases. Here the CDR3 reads CASSQGVSQPQHF. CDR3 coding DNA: TGTGCCAGCAGCCAAGGGGTGAGCCAGCCCCAGCATTTT.

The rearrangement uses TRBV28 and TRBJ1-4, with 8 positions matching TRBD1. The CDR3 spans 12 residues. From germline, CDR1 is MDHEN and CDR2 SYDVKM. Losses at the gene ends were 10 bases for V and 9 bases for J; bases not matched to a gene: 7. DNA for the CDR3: TGTGCCATCACCGACAGGGGCAAAAAACTGTTTTTT. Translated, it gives CAITDRGKKLFF.

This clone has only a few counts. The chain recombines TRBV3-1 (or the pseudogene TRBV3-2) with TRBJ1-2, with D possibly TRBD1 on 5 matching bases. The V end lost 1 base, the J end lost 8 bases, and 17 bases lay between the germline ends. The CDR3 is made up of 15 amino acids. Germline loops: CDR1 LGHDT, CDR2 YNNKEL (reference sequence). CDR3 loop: CASSQGNRSPGGYTF. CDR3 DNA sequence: TGTGCCAGCAGCCAAGGCAACAGGAGCCCTGGAGGCTACACCTTC.

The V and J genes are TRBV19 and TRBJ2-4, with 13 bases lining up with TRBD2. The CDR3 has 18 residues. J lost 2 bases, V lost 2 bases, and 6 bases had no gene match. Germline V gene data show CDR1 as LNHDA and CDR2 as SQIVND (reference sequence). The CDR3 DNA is TGTGCCAGTAGTATACCCGGGACTAGCGGGGAGTCCAAAAACATTCAGTACTTC. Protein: CASSIPGTSGESKNIQYF.

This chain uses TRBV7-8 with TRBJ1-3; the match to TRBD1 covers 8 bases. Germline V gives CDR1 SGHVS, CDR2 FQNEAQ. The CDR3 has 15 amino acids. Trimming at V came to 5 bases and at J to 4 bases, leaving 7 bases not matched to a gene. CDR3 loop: CASSQQGQGGNTIYF. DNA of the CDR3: TGTGCCAGCAGCCAACAAGGACAGGGAGGAAACACCATATATTTT. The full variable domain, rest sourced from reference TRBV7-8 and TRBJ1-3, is GAGVSQSPRYKVAKRGQDVALRCDPISGHVSLFWYQQALGQGPEFLTYFQNEAQLDKSGLPSDRFFAERPEGSVSTLKIQRTQQEDSAVYLCASSQQGQGGNTIYFGEGSWLTVV.

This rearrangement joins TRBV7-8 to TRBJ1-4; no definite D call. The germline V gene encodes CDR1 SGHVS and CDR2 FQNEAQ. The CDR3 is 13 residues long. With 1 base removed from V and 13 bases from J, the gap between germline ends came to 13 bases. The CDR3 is CASSLGLSSGLFF. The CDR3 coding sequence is TGTGCCAGCAGCTTAGGGCTGTCCTCGGGACTGTTTTTT.

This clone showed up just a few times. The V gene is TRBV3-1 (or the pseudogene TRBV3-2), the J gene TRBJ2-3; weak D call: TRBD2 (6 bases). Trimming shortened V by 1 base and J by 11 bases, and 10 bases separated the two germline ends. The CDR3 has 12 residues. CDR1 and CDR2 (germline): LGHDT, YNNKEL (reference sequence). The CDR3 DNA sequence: TGTGCCAGCAGCCAAGGCGGGACCAAGCAGTATTTT. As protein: CASSQGGTKQYF.

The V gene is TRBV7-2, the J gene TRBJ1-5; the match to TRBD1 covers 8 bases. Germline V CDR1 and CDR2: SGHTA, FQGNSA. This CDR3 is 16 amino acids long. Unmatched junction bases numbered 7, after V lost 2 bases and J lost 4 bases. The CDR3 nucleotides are TGTGCCAGCAGCTTATCTGGACAGGGAGGGAATCAGCCCCAGCATTTT. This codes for CASSLSGQGGNQPQHF.

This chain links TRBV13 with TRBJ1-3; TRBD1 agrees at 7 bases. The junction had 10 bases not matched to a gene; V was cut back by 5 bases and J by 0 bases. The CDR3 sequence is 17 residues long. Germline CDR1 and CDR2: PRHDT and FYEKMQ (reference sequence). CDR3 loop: CASSAARTGLSGNTIYF. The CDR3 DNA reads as TGTGCCAGCAGCGCCGCCCGGACAGGACTCTCTGGAAACACCATATATTTT.

CDR3 sequence reads: CASSRGLAGGNTGELFF. The CDR3 DNA reads as TGCGCCAGCAGCCGAGGACTAGCGGGGGGGAACACCGGGGAGCTGTTTTTT. V is TRBV4-1 and J is TRBJ2-2, with 14 bases identical to TRBD2. The CDR3 sequence is 17 residues long. CDR1 and CDR2 from the germline V gene are MGHRA and YSYEKL. After removal of 4 bases from V and 1 base from J, the junction contained 2 bases not matched to a gene.

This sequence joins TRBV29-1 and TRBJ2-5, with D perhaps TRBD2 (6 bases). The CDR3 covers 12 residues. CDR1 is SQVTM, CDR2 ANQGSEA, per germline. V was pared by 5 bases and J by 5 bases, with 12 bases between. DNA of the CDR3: TGCAGCGTTTCTTCGGGGGTGGAGACCCAGTACTTC. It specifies CSVSSGVETQYF.

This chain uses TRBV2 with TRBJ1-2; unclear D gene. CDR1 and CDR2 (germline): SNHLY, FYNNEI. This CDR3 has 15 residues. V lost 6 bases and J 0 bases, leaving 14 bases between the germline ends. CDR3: CASRGLQLSNYGYTF. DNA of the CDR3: TGTGCCAGCAGGGGTCTACAGTTATCTAACTATGGCTACACCTTC.

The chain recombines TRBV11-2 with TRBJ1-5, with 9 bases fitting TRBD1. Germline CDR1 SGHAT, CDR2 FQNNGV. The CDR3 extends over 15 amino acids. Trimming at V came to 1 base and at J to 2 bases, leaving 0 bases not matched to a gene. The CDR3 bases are TGTGCCAGCAGCTTAGGACAGGGGGGCAATCAGCCCCAGCATTTT. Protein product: CASSLGQGGNQPQHF.